This TCR beta chain was captured by sequencing in a study of T cells in women clearing cervical HPV infection. As for the study in general: For cases, blood was sampled a median around 150 days after lesion detection, interquartile range about 90 to 230 days. General study findings and limits: Richness differences could reflect unmeasured T-cell content per sample. Controls had more TRBV6-7 (0.16%) than cases (approximately 0.11%).

V gave up 0 bases and J gave up 7 bases; unmatched junction bases: 10. Germline values: CDR1 DFQATT, CDR2 SNEGSKA (reference sequence). There are 16 residues in the CDR3. With regard to this clone: The target antigen is unknown. The observed sequence ends 3 residues before the CDR3 terminus, with the missing tail filled in from the germline J gene.

Average input was approximately 1,200 ng genomic DNA for immunoSEQ TCR beta CDR3 amplification. The assay was immunoSEQ multiplex PCR, and TCRdb's table has in-frame clones only and misses some. The specimen's table records some 20,000 clones. This receptor was identified in a woman aged 18 to 75 with a cervical HPV16 infection that either progressed to CIN3+ or cleared (not recorded which). This rearrangement joins TRBV20-1 to TRBJ2-2; 8 bases align to TRBD1. Material for sequencing was blood buffy coat. CDR3 in amino acids: CSARDPLTGEGGELFF. Incomplete CDR3 DNA: TGCAGTGCTAGAGATCCGTTGACAGGGGAAGGCGGGGAG.